One and the same sample provided the 8 T cell receptor beta chains below, sequenced in a study of T cells after yellow fever vaccination. TCRdb re-called the 5' RACE reads through MiXCR, storing one row per CDR3 protein. The sample records 300,000 to 450,000 distinct CDR3 sequences, roughly 8.4% being singletons. Sequenced material: PBMCs, taken roughly 45 days after the first yellow fever vaccination. All receptors come from a man aged 18 to 30 who received the YFV17D yellow fever vaccine.

This clonotype has only a few counts. The genes are TRBV7-2 and TRBJ2-7; D remains unclear. This CDR3 comprises 14 residues. CDR1 SGHTA and CDR2 FQGNSA come from the germline V gene. The V gene lost 5 bases and the J gene lost 9 bases, with 20 bases spanning the gap. CDR3 sequence: CASSLVEWAPRQYV. The CDR3 DNA sequence: TGTGCCAGCAGCCTCGTCGAGTGGGCTCCTCGGCAGTACGTC.

The chain employs TRBV14 and TRBJ1-2, with D perhaps matching TRBD1 (5 bases). V lost 0 bases and J 3 bases, leaving 14 bases between the germline ends. The germline CDR1 and CDR2 sequences are SGHDN and FVKESK. This CDR3 region has 16 residues. This CDR3 is CASSQEVGRADYGYTF. The CDR3 region has the DNA TGTGCCAGCAGCCAAGAAGTCGGCAGGGCCGACTATGGCTACACCTTC.

Concerning this clonotype: The junction differs from germline at one of its ends, possibly a read error. The CDR3 sequence: CASSLRRGPQLF. DNA of the CDR3: TGTGCCAGCAGTTTGAGGAGGGGCCCCCAGCTTTTT. The chain recombines TRBV12-3 or TRBV12-4 with TRBJ1-5; perhaps TRBD1 as D (5 bases). The CDR3 extends over 12 amino acids.

This clonotype came up a few times. DNA of the CDR3: TGTGCCAGCAGCTCAGGACTAGCGGCCTACGAGCAGTACTTC. This translates into CASSSGLAAYEQYF. J is TRBJ2-7 and V is TRBV7-8, with 10 bases lining up with TRBD2. This CDR3 contains 14 residues. In germline, CDR1 is SGHVS, CDR2 FQNEAQ. V dropped 4 bases and J dropped 2; count of bases not matched to a gene: 2.

This clonotype came up a few times. The chain recombines TRBV20-1 with TRBJ2-7, with TRBD2 matching 9 bases. The CDR3 runs 14 residues. Germline V CDR1 and CDR2: DFQATT, SNEGSKA (reference sequence). The ends lost 5 bases at V and 3 bases at J; junction bases unmatched: 8. CDR3 amino acids: CSARRPTSGYEQYV. CDR3 DNA: TGCAGTGCTCGACGACCGACTAGCGGCTACGAGCAGTACGTC.

The chain couples TRBV18 to TRBJ2-6; 8 nucleotides match TRBD2. Germline V gene lookup returns CDR1 KGHSH and CDR2 LQKENI. This CDR3 contains 18 residues. Germline trimming cut 3 bases from V and 3 bases from J; bases unmatched to any gene: 10. CDR3 DNA: TGTGCCAGCTCACCCCGAAGCGGGGGCGATGATGGGGCCAACGTCCTGACTTTC. It yields the protein CASSPRSGGDDGANVLTF.

The chain is built from TRBV4-2 and TRBJ1-6, with TRBD1 as a possible D gene (5 bases). This CDR3 comprises 15 residues. Per germline, CDR1 LGHNA and CDR2 YNFKEQ. V gave up 0 bases and J gave up 4 bases, with 7 bases separating them. The CDR3 coding sequence is TGTGCCAGCAGCCAAGAAGCAGGGTATAATTCACCCCTCCACTTT. Protein sequence: CASSQEAGYNSPLHF.

The chain couples TRBV4-3 to TRBJ2-2, with 7 bases aligning to TRBD1. The CDR3 extends over 16 amino acids. The germline V gene has CDR1 LGHNA and CDR2 YSLEER. The J segment lost 7 bases and the V segment lost 0 bases, leaving 8 bases of the junction unmatched. This chain's CDR3 is CASSQDRTGGHGELFF. CDR3 coding DNA: TGCGCCAGCAGCCAAGATAGGACAGGTGGTCACGGGGAGCTGTTTTTT.